In its sample, the clone carrying this TCR beta chain was seen once. The germline CDR1 and CDR2 sequences are KGHSH and LQKENI. The V gene lost 3 bases and the J gene lost 5 bases, with 14 bases spanning the gap. The CDR3 has 14 amino acids. Residents of 24 US areas, aged about 18 to 100 years, made up the participants. Participant-reported clinical history was the basis for cohort assignment. Cohort 3 donors were reported recovered after two negative PCRs, clearance, or symptom resolution. These data originate in a study of blood T cell repertoires in COVID-19. Profiled with immunoSEQ multiplex PCR; TCRdb holds only in-frame clones, not every one. The sample has fewer than 600,000 clones, around nine tenths seen once.

Sequences were obtained from PBMCs or T cells enriched from blood (not recorded which). The clonotype comes from a woman between 40 and 50 years old who had recovered from COVID-19. This chain uses TRBV18 with TRBJ2-7, with a tentative D call TRBD1 (6 bases). DNA for the CDR3: TGTGCCAGCTCACCCGGAGCGACAGGTCACGAGCAGTACTTC. Translation: CASSPGATGHEQYF.